The 31 T cell receptor beta chains listed next were all sequenced from one sample in a study of T cell responses to AZD1222 COVID-19 vaccine. Method: immunoSEQ multiplex PCR; TCRdb's copy keeps in-frame clones and lacks some. The sample gives 120,000 or so clones, 92% of which show up once; about 7.7% is in the top ten. The sample here was peripheral blood, taken 28 days after the second AZD1222 dose. The receptors come from an adult who received the AZD1222 COVID-19 vaccine.

This clone occurred once. An end of the junction does not agree with germline; a read error may underlie this. This rearrangement joins TRBV6-5 to TRBJ1-1; tentatively, D is TRBD1 (5 bases). The germline gives CDR1 MNHEY, CDR2 SVGAGI. The CDR3 runs to 15 residues. CDR3 protein: CASRIPGTVNAEAFF. Here the CDR3 DNA reads TGTGCCAGCAGGATCCCCGGGACGGTGAACGCTGAAGCTTTCTTT.

V usage is TRBV6-5 and J usage is TRBJ2-7; D remains unclear. V was cut by 5 bases and J by 3 bases, with 14 bases left in between. This CDR3 spans 14 amino acids. The germline V gene has CDR1 MNHEY and CDR2 SVGAGI. The CDR3 reads CASSQKKGIYEQYF. CDR3 sequence (DNA): TGTGCCAGCAGTCAAAAAAAGGGAATCTACGAGCAGTACTTC.

J is TRBJ2-7 and V is TRBV3-1 (or the pseudogene TRBV3-2); D call uncertain. With 2 bases removed from V and 6 bases from J, the gap between germline ends came to 17 bases. The CDR3 runs to 15 residues. CDR1 and CDR2 (germline): LGHDT, YNNKEL (reference sequence). The CDR3 sequence: CASSQIRRPRAEQYF. CDR3 nucleotide sequence: TGTGCCAGCAGCCAAATAAGACGACCACGGGCCGAGCAGTACTTC.

The chain joins TRBV2 to TRBJ2-7, with D perhaps given as TRBD1 or TRBD2 (8 bases each). The germline V gene has CDR1 SNHLY and CDR2 FYNNEI. This CDR3 is built from 16 residues. CDR3 nucleotide sequence: TGTGCAAGCCAAGACAGGGGACTAGGGAGCTCCTACGAGCAGTACTTC. It encodes CASQDRGLGSSYEQYF.

The chain couples TRBV11-2 to TRBJ2-3, with D hard to call. CDR1 and CDR2 from the germline V gene are SGHAT and FQNNGV. V lost 4 bases to trimming and J lost 0 bases, with 14 bases between them. The CDR3 extends over 16 amino acids. The CDR3 region is CASSSLGETSTDTQYF. Written as DNA, the CDR3 is TGTGCCAGCAGCTCCCTTGGCGAAACTAGCACAGATACGCAGTATTTT.

This clone was seen once. The chain recombines TRBV28 with TRBJ2-5; D perhaps matches TRBD1 (5 bases). Germline values: CDR1 MDHEN, CDR2 SYDVKM. V was clipped by 6 bases and J by 4 bases, with 21 bases between them. The CDR3 has 16 amino acids. The CDR3 bases are TGTGCCAGCAGCCCAGGGTTTGGGTTTACCCGAGAGACCCAGTACTTC. It specifies CASSPGFGFTRETQYF.

The rearrangement uses TRBV7-2 and TRBJ1-1, with D unclear. Germline CDR1 and CDR2: SGHTA and FQGNSA. The CDR3 is made up of 13 amino acids. The V gene lost 5 bases and the J gene lost 4 bases, with 11 bases spanning the gap. CDR3 bases: TGTGCCAGCAGCGTTACCTCTGCCACTGAAGCTTTCTTT. As protein: CASSVTSATEAFF. Full variable domain (outside the CDR3, taken from reference TRBV7-2 and TRBJ1-1): GAGVSQSPSNKVTEKGKDVELRCDPISGHTALYWYRQSLGQGLEFLIYFQGNSAPDKSGLPSDRFSAERTGGSVSTLTIQRTQQEDSAVYLCASSVTSATEAFFGQGTRLTVV.

The V gene is TRBV29-1, the J gene TRBJ1-2, with 8 nucleotides matching TRBD1. This CDR3 spans 15 amino acids. V was clipped by 2 bases and J by 4 bases; unmatched bases: 9. CDR1 and CDR2 from the germline V gene are SQVTM and ANQGSEA. The CDR3 nucleotides read TGCAGCGTTGAATTTAATTACAGGGGGGGCTATGGCTACACCTTC. This gives the protein CSVEFNYRGGYGYTF.

This chain uses TRBV29-1 with TRBJ1-2; maybe TRBD1 (6 bases). In germline, CDR1 is SQVTM, CDR2 ANQGSEA. The CDR3 covers 14 residues. Between the trimmed V and J ends, which lost 7 bases and 0 bases, there was a span of 15 bases. In nucleotides, the CDR3 is TGCAGCGGTTCTGCGGACAGTTCTAACTATGGCTACACCTTC. This gives the protein CSGSADSSNYGYTF.

This chain connects TRBV28 to TRBJ1-4; possible D gene TRBD1, 6 bases. CDR3 length: 15 residues. In germline, CDR1 is MDHEN, CDR2 SYDVKM. Trimming pared 1 base from V and 5 bases from J, leaving 11 bases between. In DNA form, the CDR3 reads TGTGCCAGCAGTTTATTGGGGCAGGGGAATGAAAAACTGTTTTTT. Protein product: CASSLLGQGNEKLFF.

This sequence joins TRBV27 and TRBJ2-1; TRBD2 aligns across 12 bases. V lost 4 bases to trimming and J lost 8 bases; unmatched junction nucleotides: 12. Germline CDR1 and CDR2: MNHEY and SMNVEV (reference sequence). The CDR3 has 17 amino acids. The CDR3 loop is CASSSRTSGILGDEQFF. The CDR3 DNA follows: TGTGCCAGCAGTTCCCGGACTAGCGGGATCCTCGGTGATGAGCAGTTCTTC.

This clone was picked up one time. The rearrangement links TRBV7-2 to TRBJ2-1; D possibly uses TRBD1 or TRBD2 (6 bases each). Trimming left V 0 bases short and J 8 bases short, with 17 bases between. The CDR3 covers 16 residues. The germline CDR1 and CDR2 sequences are SGHTA and FQGNSA. CDR3 protein: CASSLAGATRGDEQFF. The DNA of the CDR3 is TGTGCCAGCAGCTTAGCGGGGGCCACGAGGGGGGATGAGCAGTTCTTC. The complete variable domain, with remaining parts taken from reference TRBV7-2 and TRBJ2-1, reads GAGVSQSPSNKVTEKGKDVELRCDPISGHTALYWYRQSLGQGLEFLIYFQGNSAPDKSGLPSDRFSAERTGGSVSTLTIQRTQQEDSAVYLCASSLAGATRGDEQFFGPGTRLTVL.

The chain recombines TRBV5-4 with TRBJ2-1; TRBD1 matches at 8 bases. This CDR3 comprises 14 residues. Losses at the gene ends were 4 bases for V and 5 bases for J; bases not matched to a gene: 5. Germline CDR1 SGHNT, CDR2 YYREEE (reference sequence). The CDR3 loop is CASSAVTGDNEQFF. The CDR3 DNA reads as TGTGCCAGCAGCGCGGTGACAGGGGACAATGAGCAGTTCTTC.

The rearrangement links TRBV15 to TRBJ2-4; 8 positions agree with TRBD1. CDR1 and CDR2 from the germline V gene are LNHNV and YYDKDF (reference sequence). V shed 2 bases, J shed 8 bases, and the junction held 5 bases outside the gene matches. This CDR3 is 14 amino acids long. The CDR3 loop is CATSRRQGWDIQYF. The DNA of the CDR3 is TGTGCCACCAGCAGACGACAGGGGTGGGACATTCAGTACTTC. The full variable domain, rest sourced from reference TRBV15 and TRBJ2-4, is DAMVIQNPRYQVTQFGKPVTLSCSQTLNHNVMYWYQQKSSQAPKLLFHYYDKDFNNEADTPDNFQSRRPNTSFCFLDIRSPGLGDTAMYLCATSRRQGWDIQYFGAGTRLSVL.

The V gene is TRBV4-1, the J gene TRBJ1-2; D gene unclear. Germline loops: CDR1 MGHRA, CDR2 YSYEKL. There are 11 residues in the CDR3. Trimming shortened V by 5 bases and J by 6 bases, and 7 bases separated the two germline ends. CDR3 nucleotides: TGCGCCAGCAGCTCCGGGGATGGCTACACCTTC. It is translated as CASSSGDGYTF.

The chain joins TRBV6-1 to TRBJ1-4; D is possibly TRBD1 (6 bases). V was cut by 4 bases and J by 8 bases, with 26 bases left in between. Germline-derived CDR1 and CDR2 are MNHNS and SASEGT. This CDR3 region has 18 residues. CDR3 in amino acids: CASSGRGVRQVEREKLFF. The CDR3, as DNA: TGTGCCAGCAGTGGTAGGGGCGTTAGACAGGTCGAAAGGGAAAAACTGTTTTTT.

The chain is built from TRBV29-1 and TRBJ1-5; 10 bases agree with TRBD1. The CDR3 extends over 16 amino acids. Losses at the gene ends were 6 bases for V and 0 bases for J; bases not matched to a gene: 8. The V gene's germline CDR1 is SQVTM and CDR2 ANQGSEA. As DNA, the CDR3 is TGCAGCGTGGGGACAGGGGATACATATAGCAATCAGCCCCAGCATTTT. Translating gives CSVGTGDTYSNQPQHF.

This chain joins TRBV15 and TRBJ1-3; the match to TRBD1 covers 8 bases. V lost 0 bases to trimming and J lost 5 bases; unmatched junction nucleotides: 3. Germline V CDR1 and CDR2: LNHNV, YYDKDF (reference sequence). CDR3 length: 15 residues. The chain's CDR3 is CATSRDRGLRNTIYF. The CDR3, as DNA: TGTGCCACCAGCAGAGACAGGGGGCTTAGAAACACCATATATTTT.

The chain uses TRBV10-3 and TRBJ1-5; TRBD1 matches at 7 bases. J was trimmed by 4 bases and V by 2 bases; bases with no gene match: 5. This CDR3 has 15 amino acids. The germline CDR1 and CDR2 sequences are ENHRY and SYGVKD. The CDR3 region is CAISERDSTNQPQHF. CDR3 nucleotide sequence: TGTGCCATCAGTGAGAGGGACAGCACTAATCAGCCCCAGCATTTT.

This rearrangement joins TRBV7-2 to TRBJ2-1, with 11 nucleotides matching TRBD1. The V gene end was trimmed by 5 bases and the J gene end by 9 bases; junction bases not matched to a gene: 12. CDR1 and CDR2 (germline): SGHTA, FQGNSA. There are 16 residues in the CDR3. The CDR3 DNA is TGTGCCAGCAGCCGTCATATTAGGACAGGGGGCGGTGAGCAGTTCTTC. Protein product: CASSRHIRTGGGEQFF. Full variable domain (rest looked up from reference TRBV7-2 and TRBJ2-1): GAGVSQSPSNKVTEKGKDVELRCDPISGHTALYWYRQSLGQGLEFLIYFQGNSAPDKSGLPSDRFSAERTGGSVSTLTIQRTQQEDSAVYLCASSRHIRTGGGEQFFGPGTRLTVL.

V and J are TRBV19 and TRBJ1-1; 8 bases fit TRBD1. Germline CDR1 LNHDA, CDR2 SQIVND (reference sequence). The CDR3 is made up of 17 amino acids. Germline trimming cut 2 bases from V and 3 bases from J; bases unmatched to any gene: 11. In nucleotides, the CDR3 is TGTGCCAGTAGTATACAGGGGGCCACCTTGCCGGACACTGAAGCTTTCTTT. The encoded protein is CASSIQGATLPDTEAFF.

The rearrangement joins TRBV19 to TRBJ1-3; D remains ambiguous. From germline, CDR1 is LNHDA and CDR2 SQIVND (reference sequence). The CDR3 sequence is 15 residues long. V shed 3 bases and J shed 0 bases, with 9 bases lying between them. The CDR3 nucleotides are TGTGCCAGTAGTATCGCGGAAACCTCTGGAAACACCATATATTTT. Encoded protein: CASSIAETSGNTIYF.

The rearrangement uses TRBV11-2 and TRBJ1-1; D call uncertain. Per the germline V gene, CDR1 is SGHAT and CDR2 is FQNNGV. V lost 1 base and J 4 bases, leaving 13 bases between the germline ends. The CDR3 runs to 15 residues. The CDR3 spells CASSLVVLGSTEAFF. The CDR3 region has the DNA TGTGCCAGCAGCTTAGTGGTGCTGGGCTCCACTGAAGCTTTCTTT.

J is TRBJ1-4 and V is TRBV27; TRBD1 might be the D (6 bases). This CDR3 spans 16 amino acids. Germline CDR1 reads MNHEY; CDR2 reads SMNVEV (reference sequence). V lost 4 bases and J 5 bases, leaving 17 bases between the germline ends. CDR3: CASSSFRQARNEKLFF. The CDR3 DNA reads TGTGCCAGCAGTTCATTCAGACAGGCCCGAAATGAAAAACTGTTTTTT.

V usage is TRBV15 and J usage is TRBJ1-3; 11 positions agree with TRBD1. Germline V CDR1 and CDR2: LNHNV, YYDKDF (reference sequence). This CDR3 comprises 17 residues. J gave up 4 bases and V 5 bases, and 10 bases lay outside the gene matches. CDR3 nucleotide sequence: TGTGCCACCAGCCAGGACAGGGGGCGATTATCGGGAAACACCATATATTTT. Protein product: CATSQDRGRLSGNTIYF.

The gene calls are TRBV28 and TRBJ2-7, with D tentatively TRBD2 (5 bases). V lost 6 bases to trimming and J lost 0 bases, with 15 bases between them. CDR1 and CDR2 (germline): MDHEN, SYDVKM. The CDR3 has 15 residues. The CDR3 here is CASSSVGEISYEQYF. CDR3 DNA sequence: TGTGCCAGCAGCTCCGTTGGGGAGATCTCCTACGAGCAGTACTTC.

The rearrangement joins TRBV12-3 or TRBV12-4 to TRBJ2-3, with no clear D. There are 13 residues in the CDR3. V lost 6 bases and J 1 base, leaving 8 bases between the germline ends. The CDR3 DNA follows: TGTGCCAGCAGGAATGTAGGCACAGATACGCAGTATTTT. As protein: CASRNVGTDTQYF.

The gene calls are TRBV25-1 and TRBJ1-2; 7 bases map to TRBD1. CDR3 length: 15 amino acids. After removal of 6 bases from V and 4 bases from J, the junction contained 11 bases not matched to a gene. The germline CDR1 and CDR2 sequences are MGHDK and SYGVNS. As DNA, the CDR3 is TGTGCCAGCAGCCAAAGAGGGGGCGCCGGCTATGGCTACACCTTC. As protein: CASSQRGGAGYGYTF.

The CDR3 DNA is TGTGCCAGCAAGGGGGTAATCGCGAACACCGGGGAGCTGTTTTTT. Its translation is CASKGVIANTGELFF. The chain carries TRBV11-2 and TRBJ2-2; D possibly corresponds to TRBD1 (6 bases). Germline values: CDR1 SGHAT, CDR2 FQNNGV. The CDR3 length is 15 residues. The V gene lost 7 bases and the J gene lost 0 bases, with 12 bases spanning the gap. Combining the CDR3 with reference TRBV11-2 and TRBJ2-2 gives the whole variable domain EAGVAQSPRYKIIEKRQSVAFWCNPISGHATLYWYQQILGQGPKLLIQFQNNGVVDDSQLPKDRFSAERLKGVDSTLKIQPAKLEDSAVYLCASKGVIANTGELFFGEGSRLTVL.

J is TRBJ2-7 and V is TRBV19, with a tentative D call TRBD2 (5 bases). Looked up from germline, CDR1 is LNHDA and CDR2 is SQIVND (reference sequence). Trimming removed 5 bases at V and 7 bases at J, with 15 bases between. The CDR3 is 13 residues long. The CDR3 is CASSGRARGEQYF. The CDR3 coding sequence is TGTGCCAGTAGTGGCCGGGCCCGAGGGGAGCAGTACTTC.

CDR3 residues: CASSTPRVQPQHF. Written as DNA, the CDR3 is TGTGCCAGCAGTACCCCCCGGGTTCAGCCCCAGCATTTT. The V and J genes are TRBV12-3 or TRBV12-4 and TRBJ1-5; D gene unclear. Trimming took 5 bases from V and 6 from J, leaving 11 bases between them. The CDR3 runs 13 residues.